A selection of T cell receptor beta chains follows, all from one sample in a study of cytomegalovirus exposure and HLA in healthy donors. Data came from immunoSEQ multiplex PCR; TCRdb stores just in-frame clones and leaves some out. The sample holds 100,000 to 150,000 clones. The sample was PBMCs. The source is a man between 18 and 29 years old in good health and CMV-seronegative. The CDR3 runs from the conserved cysteine through the conserved F or W. A D gene is named only where the DNA matches it firmly.

V gene,J gene,D gene,CDR3 DNA,CDR3 protein
TRBV4-2,TRBJ2-7,TRBD1,TGTGCCAGCAGCCAAGAGCAGGGGGCACACGAGCAGTACTTC,CASSQEQGAHEQYF
TRBV5-1,TRBJ2-1,TRBD1,TGCGCCAGCAGCAACACCGACAGGGGGCGCGTCTACAATGAGCAGTTCTTC,CASSNTDRGRVYNEQFF
TRBV7-2,TRBJ2-3,TRBD2,TGTGCCAGCAGCTTCGGACTAGCGGGGGGCCTTAGCACAGATACGCAGTATTTT,CASSFGLAGGLSTDTQYF
TRBV28,TRBJ2-5,NA,TGTGCCAGCAGTCATAATCTAGGCCAAGAGACCCAGTACTTC,CASSHNLGQETQYF
TRBV11-2,TRBJ2-7,NA,TGTGCCAGCAGCTTGGAGCTCCGGGACACTGTGCTCCACGAGCAGTACTTC,CASSLELRDTVLHEQYF
TRBV5-1,TRBJ1-4,NA,TGCGCCAGCAGCTCCACAGGTTATAATGAAAAACTGTTTTTT,CASSSTGYNEKLFF
TRBV2,TRBJ2-1,TRBD2,TGTGCTACACGGATTGGACTAGCGGGAGCGCATGAGCAGTTCTTC,CATRIGLAGAHEQFF
TRBV30,TRBJ2-4,NA,TGTGCCTGGAGTGAGCAACAGGGTCCTCCCGTTTTC,CAWSEQQGPPVF
TRBV7-9,TRBJ2-1,TRBD2,TGTGCCAGCAGCTTACCTACTAGCGGGGGAAACAATGAGCAGTTCTTC,CASSLPTSGGNNEQFF
TRBV28,TRBJ2-5,TRBD2,TGTGCCAGCAGTTCCCGATGGGGAGGGCAAGAGACCCAGTACTTC,CASSSRWGGQETQYF
TRBV5-1,TRBJ2-1,TRBD2,TGCGCCAGCAGCCCGGGGCTAGCGGGAAGTAATGAGCAGTTCTTC,CASSPGLAGSNEQFF
TRBV19,TRBJ1-1,NA,TGTGCCAGTAGTATAGCTGTTATGAACACTGAAGCTTTCTTT,CASSIAVMNTEAFF
TRBV2,TRBJ1-4,NA,TGTGCCAGCCGGGTGCAGGAAAAACTGTTTTTT,CASRVQEKLFF
TRBV9,TRBJ2-7,TRBD2,TGTGCCAGCAGCGTGGGGATAGCGGGGGGTCTGGGGGAGCAGTACTTC,CASSVGIAGGLGEQYF
TRBV27,TRBJ2-1,TRBD2,TGTGCCAGCAGTTTAGCGGGAGGCCGGTTGGACAATGAGCAGTTCTTC,CASSLAGGRLDNEQFF